This entry is about one T cell receptor beta chain. Its antigen is unknown. Quantitative barcoded 5'-RACE was used to prepare TCR beta libraries. Each CDR3 protein is one row after TCRdb ran MiXCR on the 5' RACE reads. This sample has hundreds of thousands of distinct CDR3 sequences, with about a quarter found just once. The record originates from a study of CD8 T cells in ankylosing spondylitis. Overall study findings and caveats: Matched synovial fluid from ankylosing spondylitis patients was reported to be enriched for disease-linked clones. A number of the motif variants had already been described in reactive arthritis synovial fluid and blood. The disease-linked clones had a CD8+ phenotype and low blood frequencies.

Material for sequencing was blood, either unsorted or a sorted T cell fraction (not recorded which). The TCR was taken from a male donor with ankylosing spondylitis or in good health (not recorded which).

CDR3 DNA sequence: TGTGCCACCCTGCGATCTGGAGCGTCCTACAATGAGCAGTTCTTC. Its translation is CATLRSGASYNEQFF. The chain has TRBV6-1 and TRBJ2-1; no clear D. The CDR3 extends over 15 amino acids. With 10 bases removed from V and 1 base from J, the gap between germline ends came to 17 bases. The V gene's germline CDR1 is MNHNS and CDR2 SASEGT.